This TCR beta chain was profiled in a study of shared clonotypes between healthy human individuals. Method: immunoSEQ multiplex PCR; TCRdb's copy keeps in-frame clones and lacks some. Found here are about 2 million clones, 90% to 95% of them singletons; the top ten hold 0.1% to 0.15%. The receptor was derived from a young man in good health. The sequenced sample consisted of naive CD4+ T cells sorted from blood. Subset specified: CD45RA+ positively selected.

The CDR3 loop reads CATSRDLSSGGYNEQFF. DNA of the CDR3: TGTGCCACCAGCAGAGATCTCAGCAGCGGGGGGTACAATGAGCAGTTCTTC. The V call is TRBV15, the J call TRBJ2-1, with 9 bases identical to TRBD2. V trimming: 0 bases; J trimming: 4 bases; junction bases outside the gene matches: 7. Germline CDR1 is LNHNV and CDR2 is YYDKDF (reference sequence). The length of the CDR3 is 17 residues.